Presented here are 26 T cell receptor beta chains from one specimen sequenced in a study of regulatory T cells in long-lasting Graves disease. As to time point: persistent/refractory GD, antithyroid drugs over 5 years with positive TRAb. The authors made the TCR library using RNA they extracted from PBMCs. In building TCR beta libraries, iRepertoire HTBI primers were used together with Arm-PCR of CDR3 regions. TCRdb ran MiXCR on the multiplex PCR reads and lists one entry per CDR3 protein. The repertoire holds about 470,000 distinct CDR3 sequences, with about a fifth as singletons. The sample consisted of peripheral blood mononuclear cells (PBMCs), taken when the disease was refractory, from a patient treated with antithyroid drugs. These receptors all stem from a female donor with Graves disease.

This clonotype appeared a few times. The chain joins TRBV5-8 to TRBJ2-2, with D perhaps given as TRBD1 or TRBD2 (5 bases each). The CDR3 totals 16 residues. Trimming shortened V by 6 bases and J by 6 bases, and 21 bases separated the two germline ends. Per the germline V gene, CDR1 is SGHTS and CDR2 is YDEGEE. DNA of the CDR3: TGTGCCAGCACCTCCCTCGAGGGGTGGGCCGCCGGGGAGCTGTTTTTT. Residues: CASTSLEGWAAGELFF.

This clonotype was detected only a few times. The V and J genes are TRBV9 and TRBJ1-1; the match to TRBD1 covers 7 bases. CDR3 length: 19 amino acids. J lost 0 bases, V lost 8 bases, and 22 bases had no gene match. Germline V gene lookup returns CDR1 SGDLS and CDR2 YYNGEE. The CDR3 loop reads CARNPWPRDRPSMNTEAFF. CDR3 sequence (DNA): TGTGCCAGGAACCCCTGGCCGCGGGACAGACCTTCCATGAACACTGAAGCTTTCTTT. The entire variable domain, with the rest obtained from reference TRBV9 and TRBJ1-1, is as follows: DSGVTQTPKHLITATGQRVTLRCSPRSGDLSVYWYQQSLDQGLQFLIQYYNGEERAKGNILERFSAQQFPDLHSELNLSSLELGDSALYFCARNPWPRDRPSMNTEAFFGQGTRLTVV.

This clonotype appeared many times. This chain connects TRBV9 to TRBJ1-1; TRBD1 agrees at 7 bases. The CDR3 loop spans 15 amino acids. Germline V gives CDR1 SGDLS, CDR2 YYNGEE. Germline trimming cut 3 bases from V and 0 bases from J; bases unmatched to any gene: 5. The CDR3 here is CASSGRQGLNTEAFF. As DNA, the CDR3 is TGTGCCAGCAGCGGACGACAGGGACTGAACACTGAAGCTTTCTTT.

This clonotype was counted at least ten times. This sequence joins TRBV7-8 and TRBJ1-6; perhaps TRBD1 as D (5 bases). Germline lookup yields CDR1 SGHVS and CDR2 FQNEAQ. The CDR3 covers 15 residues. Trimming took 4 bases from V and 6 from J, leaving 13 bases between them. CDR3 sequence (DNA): TGTGCCAGCAGCTCTCAGGGAGGGCTTAATTCACCCCTCCACTTT. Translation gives CASSSQGGLNSPLHF.

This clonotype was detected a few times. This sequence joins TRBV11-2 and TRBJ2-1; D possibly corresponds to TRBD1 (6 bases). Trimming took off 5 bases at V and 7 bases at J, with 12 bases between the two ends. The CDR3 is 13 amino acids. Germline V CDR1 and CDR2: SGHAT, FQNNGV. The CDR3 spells CASSQYRVNEQFF. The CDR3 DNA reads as TGTGCCAGCAGCCAATACAGGGTGAATGAGCAGTTCTTC.

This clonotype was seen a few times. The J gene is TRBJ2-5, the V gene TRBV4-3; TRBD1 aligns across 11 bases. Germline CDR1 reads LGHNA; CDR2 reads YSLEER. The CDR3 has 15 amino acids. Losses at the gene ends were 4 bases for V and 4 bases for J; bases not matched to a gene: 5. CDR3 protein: CASSPGTGGGETQYF. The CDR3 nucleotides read TGCGCCAGCAGCCCCGGGACAGGGGGGGGAGAGACCCAGTACTTC.

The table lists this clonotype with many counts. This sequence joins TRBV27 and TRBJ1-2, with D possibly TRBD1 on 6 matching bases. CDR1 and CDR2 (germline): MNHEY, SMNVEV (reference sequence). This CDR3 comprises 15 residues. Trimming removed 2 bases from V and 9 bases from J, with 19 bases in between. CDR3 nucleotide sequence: TGTGCCAGCAGTTTAAGAGCAGGGGCGTTTTTGAGCTACACCTTC. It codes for CASSLRAGAFLSYTF.

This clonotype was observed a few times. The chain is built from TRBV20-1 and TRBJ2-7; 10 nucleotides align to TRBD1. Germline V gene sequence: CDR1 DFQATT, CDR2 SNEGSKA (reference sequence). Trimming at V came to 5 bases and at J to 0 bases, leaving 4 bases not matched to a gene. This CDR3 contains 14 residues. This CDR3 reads CSAEDRGYSYEQYF. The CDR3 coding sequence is TGCAGTGCTGAGGACAGGGGGTACTCCTACGAGCAGTACTTC.

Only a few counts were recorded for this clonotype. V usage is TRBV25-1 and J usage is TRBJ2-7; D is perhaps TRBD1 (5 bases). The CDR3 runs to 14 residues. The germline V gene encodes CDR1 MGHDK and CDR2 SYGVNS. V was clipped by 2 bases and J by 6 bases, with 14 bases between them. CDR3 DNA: TGTGCCAGCAGTGAAAGGAGAAACACAGGCGAGCAGTACTTC. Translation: CASSERRNTGEQYF.

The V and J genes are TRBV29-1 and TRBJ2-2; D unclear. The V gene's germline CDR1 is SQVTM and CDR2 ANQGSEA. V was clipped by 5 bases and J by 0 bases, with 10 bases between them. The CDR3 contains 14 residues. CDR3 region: CSVRVSSNTGELFF. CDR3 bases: TGCAGCGTTCGGGTGTCCTCGAACACCGGGGAGCTGTTTTTT.

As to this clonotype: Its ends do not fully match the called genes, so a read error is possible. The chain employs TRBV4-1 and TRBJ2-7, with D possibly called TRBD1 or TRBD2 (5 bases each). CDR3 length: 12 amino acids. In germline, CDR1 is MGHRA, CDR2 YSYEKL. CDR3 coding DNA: TGCGCCAGCAGCCCTCGGGGCTACGAGCGGTACTTC. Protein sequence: CASSPRGYERYF.

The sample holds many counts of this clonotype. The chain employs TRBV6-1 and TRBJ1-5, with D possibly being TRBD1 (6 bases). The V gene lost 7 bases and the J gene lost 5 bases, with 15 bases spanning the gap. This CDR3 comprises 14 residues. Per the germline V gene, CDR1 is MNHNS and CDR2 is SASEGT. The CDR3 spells CASTIRDNHQPQHF. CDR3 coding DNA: TGTGCCAGCACCATTCGGGACAACCATCAGCCCCAGCATTTT.

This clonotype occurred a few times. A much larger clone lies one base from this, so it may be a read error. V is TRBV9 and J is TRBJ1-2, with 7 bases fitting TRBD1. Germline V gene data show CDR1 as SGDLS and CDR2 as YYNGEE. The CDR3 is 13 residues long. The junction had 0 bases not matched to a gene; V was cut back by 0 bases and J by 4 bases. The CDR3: CASSVGDSYGYTF. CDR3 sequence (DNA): TGTGCCAGCAGCGTAGGGGACAGCTATGGCTACACCTTC.

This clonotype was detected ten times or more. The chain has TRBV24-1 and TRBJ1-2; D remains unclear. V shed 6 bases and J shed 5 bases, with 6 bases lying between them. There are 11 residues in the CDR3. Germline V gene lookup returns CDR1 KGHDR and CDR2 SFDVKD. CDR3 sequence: CATSTGYGYTF. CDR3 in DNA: TGTGCCACCAGTACGGGGTATGGCTACACCTTC.

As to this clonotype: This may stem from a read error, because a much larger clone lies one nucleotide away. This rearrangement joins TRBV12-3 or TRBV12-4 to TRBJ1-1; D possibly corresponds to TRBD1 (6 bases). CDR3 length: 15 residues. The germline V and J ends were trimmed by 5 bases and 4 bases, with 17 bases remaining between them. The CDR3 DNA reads TGTGCCAGCAGTCCCCCTTGCGGGGGCGGCACTGAAGCTTTCTTT. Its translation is CASSPPCGGGTEAFF.

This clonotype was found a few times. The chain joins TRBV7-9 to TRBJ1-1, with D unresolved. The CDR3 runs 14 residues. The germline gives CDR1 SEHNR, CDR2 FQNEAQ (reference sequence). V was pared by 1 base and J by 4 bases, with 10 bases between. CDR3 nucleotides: TGTGCCAGCAGCTTAGTGGCTCGCCCCACTGAAGCTTTCTTT. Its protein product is CASSLVARPTEAFF.

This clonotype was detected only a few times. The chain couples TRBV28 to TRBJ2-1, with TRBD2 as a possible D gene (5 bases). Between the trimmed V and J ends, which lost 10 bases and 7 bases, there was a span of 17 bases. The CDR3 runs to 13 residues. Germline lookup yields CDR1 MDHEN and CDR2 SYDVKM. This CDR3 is CAIRPSTSNEQFF. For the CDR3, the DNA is TGTGCCATCAGGCCCTCCACTAGTAATGAGCAGTTCTTC.

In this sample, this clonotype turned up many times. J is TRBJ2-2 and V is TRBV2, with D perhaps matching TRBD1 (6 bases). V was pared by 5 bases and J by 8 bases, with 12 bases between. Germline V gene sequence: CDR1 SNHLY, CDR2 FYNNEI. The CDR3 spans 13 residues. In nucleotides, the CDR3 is TGTGCCAGCAGTTACAGGGTCCTGGGGGAGCTGTTTTTT. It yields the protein CASSYRVLGELFF.

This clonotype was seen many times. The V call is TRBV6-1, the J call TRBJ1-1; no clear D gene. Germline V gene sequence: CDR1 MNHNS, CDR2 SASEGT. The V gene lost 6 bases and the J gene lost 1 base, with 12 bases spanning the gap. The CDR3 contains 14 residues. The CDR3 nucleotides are TGTGCCAGCAGCACCGGACTCTCGAACACTGAAGCTTTCTTT. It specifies CASSTGLSNTEAFF.

This chain's CDR3 is CASSQVSKEGELFF. In nucleotides, the CDR3 is TGTGCCAGCAGCCAAGTATCAAAGGAAGGGGAGCTGTTTTTT. This sequence joins TRBV4-2 and TRBJ2-2; D not resolved. Germline V gene data show CDR1 as LGHNA and CDR2 as YNFKEQ. This CDR3 comprises 14 residues. V gave up 1 base and J gave up 8 bases, with 11 bases separating them.

The CDR3: CATQRNPIQETQYF. CDR3 nucleotide sequence: TGTGCCACCCAGAGGAACCCGATCCAAGAGACCCAGTACTTC. This chain connects TRBV5-6 to TRBJ2-5; D uncertain. This CDR3 spans 14 amino acids. Trimming removed 9 bases from V and 1 base from J, with 16 bases in between. Germline loops: CDR1 SGHDT, CDR2 YYEEEE.

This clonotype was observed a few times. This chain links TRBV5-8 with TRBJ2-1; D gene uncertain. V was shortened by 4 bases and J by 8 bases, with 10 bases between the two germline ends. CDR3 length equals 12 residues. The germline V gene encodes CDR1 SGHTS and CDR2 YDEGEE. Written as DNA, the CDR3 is TGTGCCAGCAGCCCCCGTCTGGATGAGCAGTTCTTC. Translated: CASSPRLDEQFF.

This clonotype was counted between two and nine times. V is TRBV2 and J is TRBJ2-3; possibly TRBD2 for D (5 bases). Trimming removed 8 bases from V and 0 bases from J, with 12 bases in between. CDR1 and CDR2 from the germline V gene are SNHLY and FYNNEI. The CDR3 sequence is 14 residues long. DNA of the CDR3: TGTGCCAGCGGAGCGGCAAGAAGCACAGATACGCAGTATTTT. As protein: CASGAARSTDTQYF.

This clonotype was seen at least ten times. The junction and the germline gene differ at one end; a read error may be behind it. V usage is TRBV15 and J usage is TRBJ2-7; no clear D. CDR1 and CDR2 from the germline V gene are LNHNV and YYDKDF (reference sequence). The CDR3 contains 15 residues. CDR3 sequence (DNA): TGTGCCACCAGCGGTGCATATCAGCCCTCCCACGAGCAGTACTTC. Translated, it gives CATSGAYQPSHEQYF.

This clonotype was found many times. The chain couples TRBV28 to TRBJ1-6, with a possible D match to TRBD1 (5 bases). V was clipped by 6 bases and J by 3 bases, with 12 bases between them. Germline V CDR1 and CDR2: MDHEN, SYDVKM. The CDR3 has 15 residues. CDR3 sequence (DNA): TGTGCCAGCAGCCGCCGACAGAGCTATAATTCACCCCTCCACTTT. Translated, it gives CASSRRQSYNSPLHF. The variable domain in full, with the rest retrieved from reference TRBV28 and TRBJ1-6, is DVKVTQSSRYLVKRTGEKVFLECVQDMDHENMFWYRQDPGLGLRLIYFSYDVKMKEKGDIPEGYSVSREKKERFSLILESASTNQTSMYLCASSRRQSYNSPLHFGNGTRLTVT.

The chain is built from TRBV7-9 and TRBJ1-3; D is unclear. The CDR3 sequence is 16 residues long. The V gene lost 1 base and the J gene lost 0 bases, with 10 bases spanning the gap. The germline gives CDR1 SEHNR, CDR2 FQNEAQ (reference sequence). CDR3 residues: CASSLERLISGNTIYF. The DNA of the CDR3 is TGTGCCAGCAGCTTAGAGCGGTTAATCTCTGGAAACACCATATATTTT.